These T cell receptor beta chains were read from a single sample in a study of human T cells and chemical hapten exposure. TCRdb redid the calling of the RACE reads with MiXCR, one entry per CDR3 protein. The data hold about 77,000 distinct CDR3 sequences, with over 6.5% observed a single time. Sequencing was performed on whole blood. The receptors derive from a female donor in good health. Some clones in this sample may be carry-over from other donors' samples. The CDR3 runs from the conserved cysteine through the conserved F or W. The D gene is left open where the match is weak. Where a row states a size, it is once, few, many or the class of an expanded clone; other rows omit it.

v_gene: TRBV6-1; d_gene: NA; j_gene: TRBJ2-7; abundance: many; CDR3nt: TGTGCCAGCAGTGAACAGGGGGGGTCCTACGAGCAGTACTTC; CDR3aa: CASSEQGGSYEQYF
v_gene: TRBV28; d_gene: NA; j_gene: TRBJ2-7; abundance: NA; CDR3nt: TGTGCCAGCAGCTGGGGCAGGACTCCCCTCTTC; CDR3aa: CASSWGRTPLF
v_gene: TRBV29-1; d_gene: NA; j_gene: TRBJ1-1; abundance: many; CDR3nt: TGCAGCGTTGTCTTACTGACCCCTGAAGCTTTCTTT; CDR3aa: CSVVLLTPEAFF
v_gene: TRBV29-1; d_gene: NA; j_gene: TRBJ1-3; abundance: NA; CDR3nt: TGCAGCGCATCGGGAGGAGGAAACACCATATATTTT; CDR3aa: CSASGGGNTIYF
v_gene: TRBV5-1; d_gene: NA; j_gene: TRBJ2-5; abundance: few; CDR3nt: TGCGCCAGCAGCACTTCCCTGGAGACCCAGTACTTC; CDR3aa: CASSTSLETQYF
v_gene: TRBV20-1; d_gene: TRBD2; j_gene: TRBJ2-3; abundance: NA; CDR3nt: TGCAGTGCTAGGACTAGCGGCACAGATACGCAGTATTTT; CDR3aa: CSARTSGTDTQYF
v_gene: TRBV7-2; d_gene: NA; j_gene: TRBJ2-1; abundance: many; CDR3nt: TGTGCCAGCAGCTCGCGGGGGACATCCTACAATGAGCAGTTCTTC; CDR3aa: CASSSRGTSYNEQFF
v_gene: TRBV5-6; d_gene: NA; j_gene: TRBJ1-1; abundance: many; CDR3nt: TGTGCCAGCAGCTTAGGCCTCTTCGAAGCTTTCTTT; CDR3aa: CASSLGLFEAFF
v_gene: TRBV29-1; d_gene: NA; j_gene: TRBJ2-3; abundance: few; CDR3nt: TGCAGCGGTCAAGTATTCTCAGATACGCAGTATTTT; CDR3aa: CSGQVFSDTQYF
v_gene: TRBV5-8; d_gene: NA; j_gene: TRBJ2-7; abundance: NA; CDR3nt: TGTGCCAGCAGCTCCTACGAGCAGTACTTC; CDR3aa: CASSSYEQYF
v_gene: TRBV11-1; d_gene: NA; j_gene: TRBJ2-3; abundance: few; CDR3nt: TGTGCCAGCAGCTTACGACCCGGCACAGATACGCAGTATTTT; CDR3aa: CASSLRPGTDTQYF
v_gene: TRBV7-8; d_gene: TRBD2; j_gene: TRBJ2-7; abundance: few; CDR3nt: TGTGCCAGCAGCCCTGGACAGGGGACTAGCGGGGGTGTATACGAGCAGTACTTC; CDR3aa: CASSPGQGTSGGVYEQYF
v_gene: TRBV6-1; d_gene: TRBD2; j_gene: TRBJ2-3; abundance: many; CDR3nt: TGTGCCAGCAGTGGGGGACTAGCGGGGGCCCGCACAGATACGCAGTATTTT; CDR3aa: CASSGGLAGARTDTQYF
v_gene: TRBV20-1; d_gene: NA; j_gene: TRBJ1-5; abundance: many; CDR3nt: TGCAGTGCTAGACAGGGAGGTTGGAGCAATCAGCCCCAGCATTTT; CDR3aa: CSARQGGWSNQPQHF
v_gene: TRBV7-6; d_gene: NA; j_gene: TRBJ1-2; abundance: few; CDR3nt: TGTGCCAGCAGCTTGGGGACGGATGGGGCCATAAACTATGGCTACACCTTC; CDR3aa: CASSLGTDGAINYGYTF
v_gene: TRBV18; d_gene: TRBD2; j_gene: TRBJ2-3; abundance: many; CDR3nt: TGTGCCAGCTCACTCTTTCTAGCGGGGACAGATACGCAGTATTTT; CDR3aa: CASSLFLAGTDTQYF
v_gene: TRBV20-1; d_gene: TRBD2; j_gene: TRBJ2-1; abundance: few; CDR3nt: TGCAGTGCCTCCACCATTCTAGCGGGGGCCAGTGAGCAGTTCTTC; CDR3aa: CSASTILAGASEQFF
v_gene: TRBV7-2; d_gene: NA; j_gene: TRBJ1-4; abundance: many; CDR3nt: TGTGCCAGCAGGGATCGGGGCGGACGGGGAATCAATGAAAAACTGTTTTTT; CDR3aa: CASRDRGGRGINEKLFF
v_gene: TRBV5-5; d_gene: TRBD1; j_gene: TRBJ2-7; abundance: NA; CDR3nt: TGTGCCAGCAGCTTATCCAGGGGGCTGGAACAGTACTTC; CDR3aa: CASSLSRGLEQYF
v_gene: TRBV29-1; d_gene: NA; j_gene: TRBJ2-2; abundance: many; CDR3nt: TGCAGCGTTGAAGATGCGGAACTAAACACCGGGGAGCTGTTTTTT; CDR3aa: CSVEDAELNTGELFF
v_gene: TRBV10-3; d_gene: TRBD1; j_gene: TRBJ1-2; abundance: many; CDR3nt: TGTGCCATCAGTGAAGGGTCAGGGGGCGATCACTATGGCTACACCTTC; CDR3aa: CAISEGSGGDHYGYTF
v_gene: TRBV20-1; d_gene: NA; j_gene: TRBJ1-2; abundance: many; CDR3nt: TGCAGTGCTAGAGCATTCGGCTACACCTTC; CDR3aa: CSARAFGYTF
v_gene: TRBV30; d_gene: NA; j_gene: TRBJ1-4; abundance: NA; CDR3nt: TGTGCCTGCTGTACTGGACGGTCTAATGAAAAACTGTTTTTT; CDR3aa: CACCTGRSNEKLFF
v_gene: TRBV20-1; d_gene: NA; j_gene: TRBJ2-6; abundance: NA; CDR3nt: TGCAGTGCTGGACGGTTAAACTCTGGGGCCAACGTCCTGACTTTC; CDR3aa: CSAGRLNSGANVLTF
v_gene: TRBV6-5; d_gene: TRBD1; j_gene: TRBJ1-1; abundance: many; CDR3nt: TGTGCCAGCAGTCCCCGGACAGGGGTGTCTGAAGCTTTCTTT; CDR3aa: CASSPRTGVSEAFF
v_gene: TRBV20-1; d_gene: NA; j_gene: TRBJ1-4; abundance: medium-sized; CDR3nt: TGCAGTGCTAGGCTCTTACCCAATTCAGGGACGGACCGAGTAGCAACTAATGAAAAACTGTTTTTT; CDR3aa: CSARLLPNSGTDRVATNEKLFF
v_gene: TRBV20-1; d_gene: NA; j_gene: TRBJ1-4; abundance: NA; CDR3nt: TGCAGTGCTCCGTCCGGGACCGGCGGGGAAAAACTGTTTTTT; CDR3aa: CSAPSGTGGEKLFF
v_gene: TRBV4-2; d_gene: NA; j_gene: TRBJ2-2; abundance: few; CDR3nt: TGTGCCAGCAGCCAAGATATTCGGCTAGACGGGACGAGGCTAAACACCGGGGAGCTGTTTTTT; CDR3aa: CASSQDIRLDGTRLNTGELFF
v_gene: TRBV7-2; d_gene: TRBD1; j_gene: TRBJ1-6; abundance: few; CDR3nt: TGTGCCAGCAGCCCGGACAGGGATTCACCCCTCAACTTT; CDR3aa: CASSPDRDSPLNF
v_gene: TRBV5-4; d_gene: NA; j_gene: TRBJ1-2; abundance: few; CDR3nt: TGTGCCAGCAGCCTGGACAGTAACTATGGCTACACCTTC; CDR3aa: CASSLDSNYGYTF
v_gene: TRBV5-6; d_gene: NA; j_gene: TRBJ1-5; abundance: NA; CDR3nt: TGTGCCAGCAGCTCGCGATTAGCAAATAGCAATCAGCCCCAGCATTTT; CDR3aa: CASSSRLANSNQPQHF
v_gene: TRBV7-2; d_gene: TRBD2; j_gene: TRBJ2-5; abundance: many; CDR3nt: TGTGCCAGCAGCGTCTGGAGCGGGGGGGGCCAAGAGACCCAGTACTTC; CDR3aa: CASSVWSGGGQETQYF
v_gene: TRBV28; d_gene: TRBD1; j_gene: TRBJ2-7; abundance: few; CDR3nt: TGTGCCAGCAGTTTATACAGGGGGAGTCACGAGCAGTACTTC; CDR3aa: CASSLYRGSHEQYF
v_gene: TRBV4-1; d_gene: TRBD2; j_gene: TRBJ2-3; abundance: NA; CDR3nt: TGCGCCAGCCGTGATGCGGGGGGCACAGATACGCAGTATTTT; CDR3aa: CASRDAGGTDTQYF
v_gene: TRBV13; d_gene: NA; j_gene: TRBJ1-1; abundance: few; CDR3nt: TGTGCCAGCAGCTCGCAGATAACTGAAGCTTTCTTT; CDR3aa: CASSSQITEAFF
v_gene: TRBV7-2; d_gene: NA; j_gene: TRBJ2-3; abundance: many; CDR3nt: TGTGCCAGCAGCTTAGGAGCAACTGGCACGCAGTATTTT; CDR3aa: CASSLGATGTQYF
v_gene: TRBV29-1; d_gene: TRBD1; j_gene: TRBJ2-7; abundance: many; CDR3nt: TGCAGCGTTGGTCAACAGGGGAACGAGCAGTACTTC; CDR3aa: CSVGQQGNEQYF
v_gene: TRBV12-3/TRBV12-4; d_gene: NA; j_gene: TRBJ2-3; abundance: NA; CDR3nt: TGTGCCAGCAGTTCCCGCTTCCGTGCTGGGACCGGTAAGAGCACAGATACGCAGTATTTT; CDR3aa: CASSSRFRAGTGKSTDTQYF
v_gene: TRBV5-1; d_gene: NA; j_gene: TRBJ1-1; abundance: NA; CDR3nt: TGCGCCAGCAGCTGGGAGGGGATAGCTTTCTTT; CDR3aa: CASSWEGIAFF
v_gene: TRBV14; d_gene: NA; j_gene: TRBJ2-1; abundance: many; CDR3nt: TGTGCCAGCAGCCAAAATCGGGGGCCCCCCTACAATGAGCAGTTCTTC; CDR3aa: CASSQNRGPPYNEQFF
v_gene: TRBV20-1; d_gene: NA; j_gene: TRBJ2-7; abundance: few; CDR3nt: TGCAGTGCTAGAGGTAGGACGGAGCCCTACGAGCAGTACTTC; CDR3aa: CSARGRTEPYEQYF
v_gene: TRBV6-5; d_gene: TRBD1; j_gene: TRBJ2-2; abundance: few; CDR3nt: TGTGCCAGCAGTTCCCCGGGGGACAGGGTCGGGCTGTTTTTT; CDR3aa: CASSSPGDRVGLFF